This T cell receptor beta chain derives from a study of tumor and adjacent non-tumor tissue in lung cancer. Study-level points and caveats: Normal lung showed higher cumulative top 100 clone frequency than tumor.

Three rounds of nested PCR, following a modified ARM-PCR protocol, produced the TCRbeta library. MiXCR was run by TCRdb on the multiplex PCR reads, yielding one entry per CDR3 protein. The sample contains about 76,000 distinct CDR3 sequences, 55% to 70% of which appear only once. The template was RNA from unsorted bulk tissue. The germline V gene encodes CDR1 ENHRY and CDR2 SYGVKD. The CDR3 loop spans 14 amino acids. As to this clonotype: The antigen is not known. A read error may account for a junction end that differs from germline.

Sequenced: lung tumor tissue. The chain employs TRBV10-3 and TRBJ2-5, with D perhaps TRBD2 (5 bases). The clonotype comes from a woman aged 70-85 years with non-small cell lung cancer. CDR3 sequence reads: CAISESVHGEIQYF. Written as DNA, the CDR3 is TGTGCCATCAGTGAGTCAGTACATGGGGAGATCCAGTACTTC.